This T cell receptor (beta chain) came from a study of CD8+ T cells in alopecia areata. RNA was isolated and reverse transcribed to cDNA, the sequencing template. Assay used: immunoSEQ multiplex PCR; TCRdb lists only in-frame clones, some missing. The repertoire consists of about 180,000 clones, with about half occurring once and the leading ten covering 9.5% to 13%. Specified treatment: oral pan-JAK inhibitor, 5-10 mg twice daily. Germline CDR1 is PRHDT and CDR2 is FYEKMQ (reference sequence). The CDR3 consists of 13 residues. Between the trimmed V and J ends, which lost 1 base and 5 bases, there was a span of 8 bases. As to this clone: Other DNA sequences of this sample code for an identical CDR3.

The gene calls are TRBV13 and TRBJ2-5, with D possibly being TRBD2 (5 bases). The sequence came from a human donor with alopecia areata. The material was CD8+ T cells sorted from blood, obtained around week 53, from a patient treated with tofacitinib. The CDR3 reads CASSLEGGETQYF. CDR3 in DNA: TGTGCCAGCAGCTTAGAGGGCGGGGAGACCCAGTACTTC.